This note documents a single TCR beta chain sequence. What it binds is unknown. The data are from a study of cytomegalovirus exposure and HLA in healthy donors. Study summary: The Caucasian-associated ancestry cluster contained approximately 81% of the roughly 370 genotyped donors.

Study-level points and caveats: The authors later linked a missense DCLRE1C variant to TCR beta V- and J-gene trimming.

J was trimmed by 3 bases and V by 5 bases; bases with no gene match: 10. Germline V gene data show CDR1 as SGHTA and CDR2 as FQGNSA. The CDR3 sequence is 16 residues long. Although they were nominally healthy when sampled, donors likely had unrecorded immune exposures. The PCR made use of 60 Vbeta and 13 Jbeta primers. TCRdb keeps only in-frame clones here, not all; method: immunoSEQ multiplex PCR. This sample carries approximately 150,000 clones, more than 60% of them seen once, and the ten largest clones take around 1.5%. The TCR was taken from a woman aged 18-29 years in good health and CMV-seronegative. The chain joins TRBV7-2 to TRBJ2-1; 7 nucleotides agree with TRBD2. The sequenced sample consisted of PBMCs. The CDR3 nucleotides are TGTGCCAGCAGCCCGAAAACCGGGACTAACTACAATGAGCAGTTCTTC. Amino acids: CASSPKTGTNYNEQFF. Complete variable domain (other parts from reference TRBV7-2 and TRBJ2-1): GAGVSQSPSNKVTEKGKDVELRCDPISGHTALYWYRQSLGQGLEFLIYFQGNSAPDKSGLPSDRFSAERTGGSVSTLTIQRTQQEDSAVYLCASSPKTGTNYNEQFFGPGTRLTVL.